Following are 15 T cell receptor beta chains from one sample sequenced in a study of T cell repertoires in cytomegalovirus infection. TCRdb re-derived calls from the reads in MiXCR, one entry per CDR3 protein. This table holds about 300,000 distinct CDR3 sequences, more than 20% found once. Input material: PBMCs. These receptors originate from a human donor in good health (CMV status not recorded). Some clones in this sample may be carry-over from other donors' samples.

The rearrangement links TRBV20-1 to TRBJ2-1; 8 bases map to TRBD2. The germline V gene has CDR1 DFQATT and CDR2 SNEGSKA (reference sequence). The CDR3 has 18 amino acids. Germline trimming cut 1 base from V and 0 bases from J; bases unmatched to any gene: 11. The CDR3 region is CSARASLSGADSYNEQFF. The CDR3 bases are TGCAGTGCTAGAGCCAGTCTTAGCGGGGCCGACTCCTACAATGAGCAGTTCTTC.

This clonotype occurred a few times. The rearrangement links TRBV10-2 to TRBJ1-2, with D uncertain. Trimming took off 5 bases at V and 11 bases at J, with 12 bases between the two ends. The CDR3 is 11 residues long. Germline values: CDR1 WSHSY, CDR2 SAAADI. CDR3 loop: CASSQRETYTF. The CDR3 region has the DNA TGCGCCAGCAGTCAACGGGAGACTTACACCTTC.

CDR3 DNA: TGTGCCAGCAGGGGTGTAAGTAGCAATCAGCCCCAGCATTTT. This translates into CASRGVSSNQPQHF. The rearrangement links TRBV2 to TRBJ1-5, with D unclear. The germline V gene has CDR1 SNHLY and CDR2 FYNNEI. V was clipped by 6 bases and J by 0 bases, with 9 bases between them. CDR3 size: 14 residues. Variable domain in full (rest from reference TRBV2 and TRBJ1-5): EPEVTQTPSHQVTQMGQEVILRCVPISNHLYFYWYRQILGQKVEFLVSFYNNEISEKSEIFDDQFSVERPDGSNFTLKIRSTKLEDSAMYFCASRGVSSNQPQHFGDGTRLSIL.

This clonotype was detected only a few times. The rearrangement uses TRBV2 and TRBJ2-1; no firm D call. V was cut by 4 bases and J by 5 bases, with 3 bases left in between. Looked up from germline, CDR1 is SNHLY and CDR2 is FYNNEI. The CDR3 covers 11 residues. The CDR3 DNA follows: TGTGCCAGCAGTGGCCACAATGAGCAGTTCTTC. This translates into CASSGHNEQFF.

The chain employs TRBV29-1 and TRBJ1-2, with a tentative D call TRBD1 (6 bases). Germline-derived CDR1 and CDR2 are SQVTM and ANQGSEA. V shed 4 bases and J shed 4 bases, with 13 bases lying between them. The CDR3 spans 13 residues. In nucleotides, the CDR3 is TGCAGCGTTGCAGCGGGGGCGGGCTATGGCTACACCTTC. It codes for CSVAAGAGYGYTF.

This clonotype showed up many times. The chain joins TRBV28 to TRBJ1-5; D is possibly TRBD1 (5 bases). Trimming pared 5 bases from V and 3 bases from J, leaving 14 bases between. CDR1 is MDHEN and CDR2 is SYDVKM in the germline V gene. This CDR3 has 15 amino acids. The CDR3 spells CASSLPLGDNQPQHF. CDR3 DNA: TGTGCCAGCAGTCTCCCTTTGGGGGACAATCAGCCCCAGCATTTT.

The chain recombines TRBV19 with TRBJ1-1, with a weak D call TRBD1 (6 bases). CDR3 length: 13 residues. V was clipped by 7 bases and J by 3 bases, with 12 bases between them. Germline CDR1 reads LNHDA; CDR2 reads SQIVND (reference sequence). The CDR3 spells CASNLEGDTEAFF. CDR3 sequence (DNA): TGTGCCAGTAACCTCGAGGGGGACACTGAAGCTTTCTTT.

The J gene is TRBJ2-2, the V gene TRBV4-1; TRBD2 agrees at 10 bases. Germline assignment: CDR1 MGHRA and CDR2 YSYEKL. J was trimmed by 4 bases and V by 3 bases; bases with no gene match: 8. The CDR3 sequence is 17 residues long. The DNA of the CDR3 is TGCGCCAGCAGCCATCCCGAGGGACTAGCGAGCACCGGGGAGCTGTTTTTT. Its translation is CASSHPEGLASTGELFF.

At least ten counts were recorded for this clonotype. The chain uses TRBV7-2 and TRBJ2-2; D uncertain. Germline CDR1 is SGHTA and CDR2 is FQGNSA. This CDR3 has 14 residues. V was cut by 2 bases and J by 4 bases, with 8 bases left in between. CDR3 bases: TGTGCCAGCAGCTTAAAAAGGAGCACCGGGGAGCTGTTTTTT. Its translation: CASSLKRSTGELFF. The whole variable domain, remainder taken from reference TRBV7-2 and TRBJ2-2, is GAGVSQSPSNKVTEKGKDVELRCDPISGHTALYWYRQSLGQGLEFLIYFQGNSAPDKSGLPSDRFSAERTGGSVSTLTIQRTQQEDSAVYLCASSLKRSTGELFFGEGSRLTVL.

This clonotype occurred a few times. In DNA form, the CDR3 reads TGTGCCAGCAGTGACTCGGTGGGGTATAATTCACCCCTCCACTTT. Translation gives CASSDSVGYNSPLHF. The chain recombines TRBV6-4 with TRBJ1-6; D ambiguous. The CDR3 has 15 residues. Trimming removed 0 bases at V and 4 bases at J, with 7 bases between. CDR1 and CDR2 from the germline V gene are MRHNA and SNTAGT.

CDR3 sequence: CSVDYRTPGKNIQYF. For the CDR3, the DNA is TGCAGCGTGGATTATCGGACACCGGGCAAAAACATTCAGTACTTC. V usage is TRBV29-1 and J usage is TRBJ2-4; TRBD1 might be the D (5 bases). Trimming stripped 6 bases from V and 3 bases from J, with 18 bases between. CDR3 length equals 15 residues. Germline loops: CDR1 SQVTM, CDR2 ANQGSEA.

The V gene is TRBV28, the J gene TRBJ1-5; possible D gene TRBD1, 5 bases. V was trimmed by 2 bases and J by 9 bases, leaving 17 bases between them. Germline loops: CDR1 MDHEN, CDR2 SYDVKM. The CDR3 loop spans 15 amino acids. The CDR3 bases are TGTGCCAGCAGTTTAAGGGGTCGGGGAACGACGCCCCAGCATTTT. The encoded protein is CASSLRGRGTTPQHF. The entire variable domain, with the rest obtained from reference TRBV28 and TRBJ1-5, is as follows: DVKVTQSSRYLVKRTGEKVFLECVQDMDHENMFWYRQDPGLGLRLIYFSYDVKMKEKGDIPEGYSVSREKKERFSLILESASTNQTSMYLCASSLRGRGTTPQHFGDGTRLSIL.

This rearrangement joins TRBV7-2 to TRBJ2-3; 7 positions agree with TRBD1. V lost 3 bases and J lost 5; bases outside the gene matches: 8. This CDR3 has 15 residues. CDR1 is SGHTA and CDR2 is FQGNSA in the germline V gene. CDR3 amino acids: CASSFVRGRGDTQYF. Here the CDR3 DNA reads TGTGCCAGCAGCTTTGTTAGGGGGCGAGGAGATACGCAGTATTTT.

This clonotype was seen a single time. The gene calls are TRBV28 and TRBJ2-7; D is possibly TRBD2 (5 bases). V was trimmed by 5 bases and J by 2 bases, leaving 16 bases between them. The CDR3 contains 15 residues. CDR1 is MDHEN and CDR2 is SYDVKM in the germline V gene. CDR3 protein: CASSAPGVDPYEQYF. The CDR3 DNA reads as TGTGCCAGCAGTGCACCCGGGGTAGACCCCTACGAGCAGTACTTC.

Ten or more counts support this clonotype. The rearrangement joins TRBV7-2 to TRBJ2-3, with 8 positions matching TRBD2. The CDR3 is 17 amino acids. V lost 5 bases to trimming and J lost 2 bases; unmatched junction nucleotides: 12. Germline CDR1 reads SGHTA; CDR2 reads FQGNSA. CDR3 sequence: CASSPWASGPPTDTQYF. The CDR3 DNA follows: TGTGCCAGCAGCCCTTGGGCTAGCGGGCCCCCCACAGATACGCAGTATTTT.